This T cell receptor (beta chain) comes out of a study of blood T cell repertoires in COVID-19. As for the study in general: Sites across the United States, Italy and Spain contributed samples from acute and convalescent COVID-19.

Recruitment covered about 25 US areas and drew participants whose ages spanned about 18 to 89 years. In assigning cohorts, the study relied on participant-reported clinical history. Among Cohort 3 donors, those recovered had two negative PCRs, clearance, or symptom resolution. Assay used: immunoSEQ multiplex PCR; TCRdb lists only in-frame clones, some missing. The data contain almost 200,000 clones, approximately 88% of them singletons. Unmatched junction bases numbered 4, after V lost 1 base and J lost 7 bases. This CDR3 contains 14 residues. The V gene's germline CDR1 is MDHEN and CDR2 SYDVKM. The sequence was obtained from a woman aged 18-29 years who had recovered from COVID-19. The V and J genes are TRBV28 and TRBJ1-5; 7 bases fit TRBD1. Sequenced sample: PBMCs or T cells enriched from blood (not recorded which). The CDR3 here is CASSLLRGQQPQHF. For the CDR3, the DNA is TGTGCCAGCAGTTTATTGAGGGGGCAACAGCCCCAGCATTTT.